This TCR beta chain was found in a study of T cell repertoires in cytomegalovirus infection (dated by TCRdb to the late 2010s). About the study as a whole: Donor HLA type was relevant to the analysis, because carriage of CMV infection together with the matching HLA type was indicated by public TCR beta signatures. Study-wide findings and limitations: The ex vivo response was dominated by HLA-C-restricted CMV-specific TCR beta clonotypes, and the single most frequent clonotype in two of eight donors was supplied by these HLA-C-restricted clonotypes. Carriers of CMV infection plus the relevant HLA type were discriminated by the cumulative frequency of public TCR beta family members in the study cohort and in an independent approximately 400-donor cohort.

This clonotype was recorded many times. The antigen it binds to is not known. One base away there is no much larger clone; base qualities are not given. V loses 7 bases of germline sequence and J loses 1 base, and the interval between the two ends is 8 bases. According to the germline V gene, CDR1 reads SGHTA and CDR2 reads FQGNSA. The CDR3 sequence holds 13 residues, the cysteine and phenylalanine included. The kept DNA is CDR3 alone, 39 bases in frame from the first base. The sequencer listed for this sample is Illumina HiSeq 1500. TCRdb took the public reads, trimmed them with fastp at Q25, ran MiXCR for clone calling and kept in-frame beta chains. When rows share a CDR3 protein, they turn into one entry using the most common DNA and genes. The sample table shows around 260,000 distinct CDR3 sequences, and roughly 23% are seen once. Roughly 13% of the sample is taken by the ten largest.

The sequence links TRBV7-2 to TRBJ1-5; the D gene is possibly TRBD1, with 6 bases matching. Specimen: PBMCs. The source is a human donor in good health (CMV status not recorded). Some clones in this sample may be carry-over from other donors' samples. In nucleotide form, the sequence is TGTGCCAGCACACAGGGCAGCAATCAGCCCCAGCATTTT. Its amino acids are CASTQGSNQPQHF.